The 32 T cell receptor beta chains below all came from one sample that was sequenced in a study of T cells in Graves' hyperthyroidism and ophthalmopathy. RNA transcripts provided the source from which TCR beta CDR3 regions were amplified. During a first-round RT-PCR of the TCR CDR3, the HTBI primer set was used. TCRdb fed the multiplex PCR reads into MiXCR, producing one record per CDR3 protein. Among hundreds of thousands of distinct CDR3 sequences listed, 11% to 15% were seen once. Sample: blood. The receptors originated from a woman between 18 and 30 years old with Graves' hyperthyroidism.

The sample holds many counts of this clonotype. This sequence joins TRBV7-9 and TRBJ1-4; D possibly corresponds to TRBD1 (5 bases). The CDR3 has 14 amino acids. Trimming pared 5 bases from V and 7 bases from J, leaving 14 bases between. Germline assignment: CDR1 SEHNR and CDR2 FQNEAQ (reference sequence). For the CDR3, the DNA is TGTGCCAGCAGCCCGCGGGGGAGCGGTGAAAAACTGTTTTTT. Its protein product is CASSPRGSGEKLFF.

The chain has TRBV5-5 and TRBJ1-6; D might be TRBD1 (6 bases). The germline V gene encodes CDR1 SGHKS and CDR2 YYEKEE (reference sequence). The CDR3 length is 15 residues. The V end was cut by 4 bases, the J end by 6 bases, with 14 bases between. CDR3 protein: CASSPGATGNSPLHF. The CDR3 DNA reads TGTGCCAGCAGCCCAGGGGCAACGGGTAATTCACCCCTCCACTTT.

This chain connects TRBV29-1 to TRBJ2-3, with 11 bases fitting TRBD2. With 4 bases clipped from V and 5 bases from J, the junction kept 5 bases outside the gene matches. The CDR3 is made up of 14 amino acids. The V gene's germline CDR1 is SQVTM and CDR2 ANQGSEA. Here the CDR3 DNA reads TGCAGCGTTGTGACTAGCGGGATTGGAGATACGCAGTATTTT. Protein: CSVVTSGIGDTQYF.

This clonotype has ten or more counts. The CDR3, as DNA: TGTGCCTGGAGTTTGGGACTGAACTATGGCTACACCTTC. This sequence encodes CAWSLGLNYGYTF. J is TRBJ1-2 and V is TRBV30, with D possibly being TRBD1 (5 bases). Germline V gene data show CDR1 as GTSNPN and CDR2 as SVGIG (reference sequence). The CDR3 length is 13 residues. The V end lost 2 bases, the J end lost 2 bases, and 9 bases lay between the germline ends.

This clonotype was seen repeatedly, ten times or more. The chain links TRBV5-8 to TRBJ2-7; D is unresolved. The CDR3 runs to 14 residues. Trimming cost V 0 bases and J 1 base, with 8 bases left between them. Germline-derived CDR1 and CDR2 are SGHTS and YDEGEE. The CDR3 region is CASSLETSSYEQYF. DNA of the CDR3: TGTGCCAGCAGCTTGGAAACTTCGTCCTACGAGCAGTACTTC.

The chain joins TRBV3-1 to TRBJ2-5, with 8 bases matching TRBD1. Per the germline V gene, CDR1 is LGHDT and CDR2 is YNNKEL (reference sequence). The CDR3 has 16 residues. After removal of 6 bases from V and 1 base from J, the junction contained 10 bases not matched to a gene. CDR3 loop: CASSLRGLEPQETQYF. In DNA form, the CDR3 reads TGTGCCAGCAGTCTCAGGGGGCTGGAGCCCCAAGAGACCCAGTACTTC.

The chain links TRBV7-8 to TRBJ2-6; D not resolved. From germline, CDR1 is SGHVS and CDR2 FQNEAQ. Trimming removed 0 bases at V and 0 bases at J, with 12 bases between. This CDR3 spans 18 amino acids. CDR3 loop: CASSLAAAPDSGANVLTF. DNA for the CDR3: TGTGCCAGCAGCTTAGCGGCCGCCCCGGACTCTGGGGCCAACGTCCTGACTTTC.

The rearrangement uses TRBV7-2 and TRBJ1-1, with 10 nucleotides matching TRBD1. This CDR3 has 14 residues. Trimming at V came to 5 bases and at J to 4 bases, leaving 4 bases not matched to a gene. CDR1 is SGHTA and CDR2 is FQGNSA in the germline V gene. The CDR3 loop reads CASSIDRGPTEAFF. In nucleotides, the CDR3 is TGTGCCAGCAGCATAGACAGGGGGCCCACTGAAGCTTTCTTT.

This clonotype appeared a few times. V gene TRBV20-1 combines with J gene TRBJ1-5, with TRBD1 as a possible D gene (6 bases). Trimming took 0 bases from V and 2 from J, leaving 11 bases between them. Germline V gene sequence: CDR1 DFQATT, CDR2 SNEGSKA (reference sequence). The CDR3 covers 15 residues. The CDR3 DNA is TGCAGTGCTAGAGAGGGGGCCAGGGGCAATCAGCCCCAGCATTTT. As protein: CSAREGARGNQPQHF.

The genes are TRBV6-1 and TRBJ2-1, with D possibly TRBD2 on 6 matching bases. This CDR3 region has 16 residues. Germline CDR1 MNHNS, CDR2 SASEGT. With 6 bases removed from V and 5 bases from J, the gap between germline ends came to 20 bases. Written as DNA, the CDR3 is TGTGCCAGCAGGAGACCCCGGGAGTCCGTGGACAATGAGCAGTTCTTC. Protein sequence: CASRRPRESVDNEQFF.

At least ten counts were recorded for this clonotype. The chain carries TRBV2 and TRBJ2-7; 10 positions agree with TRBD2. The germline gives CDR1 SNHLY, CDR2 FYNNEI. Unmatched junction bases numbered 4, after V lost 6 bases and J lost 2 bases. The CDR3 totals 14 residues. The CDR3, as DNA: TGTGCCAGCAGCTGGACTAGCGGCGCCTACGAGCAGTACTTC. Translated: CASSWTSGAYEQYF.

This sequence joins TRBV29-1 and TRBJ2-7, with TRBD1 identical over 7 bases. With V trimmed by 8 bases and J by 2 bases, 6 bases remained unmatched. Germline V lookup: CDR1 SQVTM, CDR2 ANQGSEA. The CDR3 contains 12 residues. The CDR3 sequence: CSFRQGPYEQYF. CDR3 nucleotide sequence: TGCAGCTTCCGACAGGGCCCCTACGAGCAGTACTTC.

This clonotype was observed many times. V usage is TRBV3-1 and J usage is TRBJ2-5; D call uncertain. V lost 1 base to trimming and J lost 9 bases, with 6 bases between them. The CDR3 consists of 11 residues. CDR1 and CDR2 (germline): LGHDT, YNNKEL (reference sequence). CDR3 sequence (DNA): TGTGCCAGCAGCCAAGGATATTCCCAGTACTTC. Protein sequence: CASSQGYSQYF.

This clonotype was counted many times. A junction boundary mismatches the germline segment, possibly from a read error. The rearrangement links TRBV20-1 to TRBJ2-1; no definite D call. Germline V gene lookup returns CDR1 DFQATT and CDR2 SNEGSKA (reference sequence). This CDR3 spans 13 amino acids. CDR3 bases: TGCAGTGCATGGCGCGTATCCTACAATAAGCAGTTCTTC. This sequence encodes CSAWRVSYNKQFF.

This clonotype was seen more than once but under ten times. This chain links TRBV14 with TRBJ2-7; 7 nucleotides line up with TRBD1. This CDR3 is built from 16 residues. Germline loops: CDR1 SGHDN, CDR2 FVKESK. V dropped 0 bases and J dropped 0; count of bases not matched to a gene: 5. CDR3 bases: TGTGCCAGCAGCCAAGATCCCAGGGGGAGCTCCTACGAGCAGTACTTC. As protein: CASSQDPRGSSYEQYF.

This chain uses TRBV27 with TRBJ1-2, with 7 bases aligning to TRBD1. The length of the CDR3 is 13 residues. The trim removed 3 bases at V and 8 bases at J, leaving 6 bases unmatched. Germline CDR1 is MNHEY and CDR2 is SMNVEV (reference sequence). CDR3 residues: CASSFTGEGGYTF. In DNA form, the CDR3 reads TGTGCCAGCAGTTTCACAGGGGAGGGAGGCTACACCTTC.

V gene TRBV20-1 combines with J gene TRBJ1-2; D is uncertain. Germline values: CDR1 DFQATT, CDR2 SNEGSKA (reference sequence). The V end was cut by 2 bases, the J end by 0 bases, with 13 bases between. The CDR3 is made up of 15 amino acids. This chain's CDR3 is CSARSPVLANYGYTF. The CDR3 DNA reads as TGCAGTGCTAGATCTCCAGTGTTAGCTAACTATGGCTACACCTTC.

This clonotype was observed many times. V gene TRBV10-2 combines with J gene TRBJ2-1, with 8 bases identical to TRBD2. The CDR3 loop spans 18 amino acids. Germline V gives CDR1 WSHSY, CDR2 SAAADI. J was trimmed by 3 bases and V by 6 bases; bases with no gene match: 16. The CDR3 DNA follows: TGCGCCAGCAGGCGGATCATGACCGGGACTAGAGGCTACAATGAGCAGTTCTTC. This codes for CASRRIMTGTRGYNEQFF.

This clonotype was seen ten or more times. V is TRBV27 and J is TRBJ2-7; D is undetermined. The germline V gene has CDR1 MNHEY and CDR2 SMNVEV (reference sequence). V dropped 4 bases and J dropped 4 bases, with 11 bases sitting between them. The CDR3 sequence is 13 residues long. The CDR3 is CASSYSDGYEQYF. The CDR3 bases are TGTGCCAGCAGTTACTCGGACGGTTACGAGCAGTACTTC.

This clonotype showed up many times. The chain carries TRBV11-1 and TRBJ2-3; TRBD2 agrees at 14 bases. V dropped 0 bases and J dropped 5; count of bases not matched to a gene: 10. The CDR3 length is 19 residues. Germline lookup yields CDR1 SGHAT and CDR2 FQDESV (reference sequence). The DNA for the CDR3 is TGTGCCAGCAGCTTAGCTTGGACTAGCGGGAGGTCCAAAGGAGATACGCAGTATTTT. Translated: CASSLAWTSGRSKGDTQYF.

The table lists this clonotype with many counts. The CDR3 protein is CASSQPGQGVYEQYF. In nucleotides, the CDR3 is TGTGCCAGCTCACAACCCGGACAGGGTGTCTACGAGCAGTACTTC. This chain links TRBV18 with TRBJ2-7, with 8 bases lining up with TRBD1. From germline, CDR1 is KGHSH and CDR2 LQKENI. With 4 bases clipped from V and 3 bases from J, the junction kept 8 bases outside the gene matches. The CDR3 covers 15 residues.

This clonotype has a count of ten or more. This chain uses TRBV11-1 with TRBJ2-7; 9 bases line up with TRBD2. This CDR3 is 15 amino acids long. Trimming at V came to 3 bases and at J to 1 base, leaving 4 bases not matched to a gene. Per germline, CDR1 SGHAT and CDR2 FQDESV (reference sequence). The DNA of the CDR3 is TGTGCCAGCAGCTTTTTAGCGGGAGATTCCTACGAGCAGTACTTC. Its translation is CASSFLAGDSYEQYF.

This clonotype was counted many times. V gene TRBV20-1 combines with J gene TRBJ2-5; D is perhaps TRBD2 (6 bases). Germline lookup yields CDR1 DFQATT and CDR2 SNEGSKA (reference sequence). This CDR3 has 13 residues. The germline V and J ends were trimmed by 0 bases and 5 bases, with 10 bases remaining between them. CDR3 sequence (DNA): TGCAGTGCTAGAGAACTAGCCAGGGAGACCCAGTACTTC. Its translation is CSARELARETQYF.

With regard to this clonotype: With a much larger clone just one base away, this may be a read error. CDR3 sequence (DNA): TGTGCCAGCAGCTTCTTAGCGGGAGAAGGGGTTGGGCAGTTCTTC. Its protein product is CASSFLAGEGVGQFF. V is TRBV7-8 and J is TRBJ2-1, with TRBD2 matching 9 bases. The CDR3 sequence is 15 residues long. Trimming removed 3 bases from V and 12 bases from J; junction bases left unmatched: 12. CDR1 is SGHVS and CDR2 is FQNEAQ in the germline V gene.

V gene TRBV2 combines with J gene TRBJ2-2, with 9 bases fitting TRBD1. Germline lookup yields CDR1 SNHLY and CDR2 FYNNEI. Trimming cost V 6 bases and J 4 bases; bases outside gene matches: 6. The CDR3 extends over 15 amino acids. The CDR3 coding sequence is TGTGCCAGCAGAGGGGACAGGGTCAGCACCGGGGAGCTGTTTTTT. It yields the protein CASRGDRVSTGELFF.

The chain uses TRBV24-1 and TRBJ2-1; D uncertain. Germline values: CDR1 KGHDR, CDR2 SFDVKD. Trimming removed 3 bases at V and 6 bases at J, with 8 bases between. The CDR3 runs 13 residues. The CDR3 protein is CATSDTNSNEQFF. CDR3 DNA sequence: TGTGCCACCAGTGATACGAATAGCAATGAGCAGTTCTTC.

Remarks on this clonotype: An end of the junction does not agree with germline; a read error may underlie this. This chain uses TRBV6-9 with TRBJ1-1, with 8 bases lining up with TRBD1. Germline lookup yields CDR1 MNHGY and CDR2 SVAAGI. This CDR3 is 14 amino acids long. Here the CDR3 DNA reads TGTGTCAGCAGTTACGGACAGGGCTACAATCCGGCTTTCTTT. It translates to CVSSYGQGYNPAFF.

The sample holds many counts of this clonotype. The chain recombines TRBV7-2 with TRBJ2-1; 10 positions agree with TRBD1. Losses at the gene ends were 4 bases for V and 3 bases for J; bases not matched to a gene: 12. CDR1 is SGHTA and CDR2 is FQGNSA in the germline V gene. This CDR3 contains 18 residues. This CDR3 reads CASSSLIVGQGVYNEQFF. As DNA, the CDR3 is TGTGCCAGCAGCTCACTCATTGTTGGACAGGGGGTCTACAATGAGCAGTTCTTC.

This clonotype has more than one count but fewer than ten. This rearrangement joins TRBV20-1 to TRBJ2-2; TRBD2 is a possible D gene (5 bases). With 2 bases removed from V and 0 bases from J, the gap between germline ends came to 16 bases. The germline CDR1 and CDR2 sequences are DFQATT and SNEGSKA (reference sequence). This CDR3 is built from 17 residues. The CDR3 reads CSARPFSAGSNTGELFF. The CDR3 region has the DNA TGCAGTGCTAGACCGTTTAGCGCCGGGTCGAACACCGGGGAGCTGTTTTTT.

This clonotype was found a few times. The chain employs TRBV6-5 and TRBJ2-1; D is ambiguous. The CDR3 totals 13 residues. With 2 bases removed from V and 6 bases from J, the gap between germline ends came to 8 bases. CDR1 MNHEY and CDR2 SVGAGI come from the germline V gene. CDR3 sequence: CASSYGSGNEQFF. The CDR3, as DNA: TGTGCCAGCAGTTACGGTTCCGGCAATGAGCAGTTCTTC.

This clonotype has ten or more counts. The chain recombines TRBV12-3 or TRBV12-4 with TRBJ1-1; no firm D call. V was pared by 2 bases and J by 3 bases, with 10 bases between. The CDR3 sequence is 14 residues long. CDR3 amino acids: CASSLSGKYTEAFF. As DNA, the CDR3 is TGTGCCAGCAGTTTATCGGGGAAGTACACTGAAGCTTTCTTT.

The rearrangement joins TRBV19 to TRBJ1-4; no firm D call. Trimming cost V 6 bases and J 2 bases, with 19 bases left between them. This CDR3 is built from 17 residues. The germline CDR1 and CDR2 sequences are LNHDA and SQIVND (reference sequence). For the CDR3, the DNA is TGTGCCAGTAGCTTTCGACACCTGATCGGGACTAATGAAAAACTGTTTTTT. Translated: CASSFRHLIGTNEKLFF.